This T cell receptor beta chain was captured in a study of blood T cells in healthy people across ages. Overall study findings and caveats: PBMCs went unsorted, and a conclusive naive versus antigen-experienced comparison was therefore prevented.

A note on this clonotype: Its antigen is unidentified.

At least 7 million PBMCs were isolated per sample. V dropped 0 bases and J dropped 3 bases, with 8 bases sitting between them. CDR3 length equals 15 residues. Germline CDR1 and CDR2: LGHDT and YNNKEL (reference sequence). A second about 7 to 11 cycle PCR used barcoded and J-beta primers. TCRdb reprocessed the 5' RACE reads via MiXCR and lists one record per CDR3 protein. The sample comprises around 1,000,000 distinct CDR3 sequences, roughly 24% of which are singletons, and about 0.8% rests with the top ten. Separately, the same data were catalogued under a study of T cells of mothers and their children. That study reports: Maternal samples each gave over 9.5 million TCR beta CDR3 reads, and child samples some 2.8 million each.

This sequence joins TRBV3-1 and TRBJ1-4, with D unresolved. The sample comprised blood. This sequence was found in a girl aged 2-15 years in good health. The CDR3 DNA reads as TGTGCCAGCAGCCAAGATGGACGGGCTAATGAAAAACTGTTTTTT. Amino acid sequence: CASSQDGRANEKLFF. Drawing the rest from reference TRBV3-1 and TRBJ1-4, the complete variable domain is DTAVSQTPKYLVTQMGNDKSIKCEQNLGHDTMYWYKQDSKKFLKIMFSYNNKELIINETVPNRFSPKSPDKAHLNLHINSLELGDSAVYFCASSQDGRANEKLFFGSGTQLSVL.